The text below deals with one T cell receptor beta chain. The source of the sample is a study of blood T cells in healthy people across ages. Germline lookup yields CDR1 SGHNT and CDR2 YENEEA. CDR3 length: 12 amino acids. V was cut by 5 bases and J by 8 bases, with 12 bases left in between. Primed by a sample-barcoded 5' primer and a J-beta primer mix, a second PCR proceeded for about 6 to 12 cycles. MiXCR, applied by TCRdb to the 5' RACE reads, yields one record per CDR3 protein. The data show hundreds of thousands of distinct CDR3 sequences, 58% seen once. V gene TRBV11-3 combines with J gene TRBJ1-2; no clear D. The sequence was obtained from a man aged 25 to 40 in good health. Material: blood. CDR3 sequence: CASSPRGRGYTF. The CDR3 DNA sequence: TGTGCCAGCAGCCCGCGGGGTAGAGGCTACACCTTC.